This passage covers 28 T cell receptor beta chains from one sample sequenced in a study of blood T cell repertoires in COVID-19. Using immunoSEQ multiplex PCR, the repertoire was profiled, and TCRdb retains in-frame clones only, with some absent. The repertoire consists of roughly 500,000 clones, with around 85% occurring once and the leading ten covering roughly 3.1%. Sample: peripheral blood. These receptors originate from a human donor in a cohort sampled during active COVID-19.

This chain joins TRBV14 and TRBJ2-1; the match to TRBD2 covers 11 bases. The CDR3 has 19 amino acids. CDR1 and CDR2 from the germline V gene are SGHDN and FVKESK. After removal of 1 base from V and 7 bases from J, the junction contained 15 bases not matched to a gene. This CDR3 reads CASSQAGVWASGRSNEQFF. The CDR3 nucleotides are TGTGCCAGCAGCCAAGCCGGGGTGTGGGCTAGCGGGAGGAGTAATGAGCAGTTCTTC.

The chain has TRBV30 and TRBJ1-6, with TRBD1 matching over 8 bases. The CDR3 contains 15 residues. The germline gives CDR1 GTSNPN, CDR2 SVGIG (reference sequence). J gave up 7 bases and V 2 bases, and 7 bases lay outside the gene matches. The CDR3 region is CAWSIGQGGNSPLHF. CDR3 sequence (DNA): TGTGCCTGGAGTATAGGACAGGGCGGGAATTCACCCCTCCACTTT.

This chain joins TRBV4-2 and TRBJ2-1; 10 bases agree with TRBD2. The CDR3 extends over 15 amino acids. The V and J ends lost 7 bases and 5 bases, in that order; junction bases with no gene match: 8. Germline-derived CDR1 and CDR2 are LGHNA and YNFKEQ. CDR3 in amino acids: CASTPGLAVHNEQFF. The CDR3 DNA reads TGTGCCAGCACCCCTGGACTAGCGGTCCACAATGAGCAGTTCTTC.

A few counts support this clone. This chain uses TRBV19 with TRBJ2-2; 12 nucleotides line up with TRBD1. Looked up from germline, CDR1 is LNHDA and CDR2 is SQIVND (reference sequence). The CDR3 length is 14 residues. V lost 7 bases, J lost 7 bases, and 4 bases stayed unmatched. Here the CDR3 DNA reads TGTGCCAGTACCGGGACAGGGGGCTTCGGGGAGCTGTTTTTT. This translates into CASTGTGGFGELFF.

The chain combines TRBV18 with TRBJ1-5; no clear D gene. This CDR3 spans 15 amino acids. Per the germline V gene, CDR1 is KGHSH and CDR2 is LQKENI. Between the trimmed V and J ends, which lost 6 bases and 4 bases, there was a span of 16 bases. The CDR3 region is CASSQRSESNQPQHF. The CDR3, as DNA: TGTGCCAGCTCCCAACGTTCAGAATCGAATCAGCCCCAGCATTTT.

The rearrangement joins TRBV11-3 to TRBJ2-1; maybe TRBD1 (5 bases). Trimming took 5 bases from V and 8 from J, leaving 10 bases between them. CDR1 and CDR2 from the germline V gene are SGHNT and YENEEA. This CDR3 comprises 12 residues. The CDR3, as DNA: TGTGCCAGCAGCCCAGGGCCAGATGAGCAGTTCTTC. Translation gives CASSPGPDEQFF.

The V and J genes are TRBV6-1 and TRBJ1-2, with TRBD1 matching over 8 bases. Trimming removed 5 bases from V and 3 bases from J; junction bases left unmatched: 2. Germline values: CDR1 MNHNS, CDR2 SASEGT. This CDR3 spans 13 amino acids. The CDR3 coding sequence is TGTGCCAGCAGTACAGGGGGTCACTATGGCTACACCTTC. Translated, it gives CASSTGGHYGYTF.

The rearrangement links TRBV10-3 to TRBJ2-2; 10 bases fit TRBD2. Germline assignment: CDR1 ENHRY and CDR2 SYGVKD. This CDR3 contains 14 residues. The V segment lost 10 bases and the J segment 6 bases; nucleotides outside the gene matches: 8. Here the CDR3 DNA reads TGTGCCACAAAGCGGGAGGGAAGCTCCGGGGAGCTGTTTTTT. This codes for CATKREGSSGELFF.

The genes are TRBV28 and TRBJ1-1; D is unresolved. The V gene lost 3 bases and the J gene lost 5 bases, with 16 bases spanning the gap. Germline V gene lookup returns CDR1 MDHEN and CDR2 SYDVKM. The CDR3 length is 15 residues. The CDR3 reads CASSLTAGVRTEAFF. Written as DNA, the CDR3 is TGTGCCAGCAGTTTGACCGCGGGTGTAAGGACTGAAGCTTTCTTT.

The chain couples TRBV5-1 to TRBJ2-7; D perhaps matches TRBD2 (5 bases). There are 14 residues in the CDR3. In germline, CDR1 is SGHRS, CDR2 YFSETQ. The V end was cut by 0 bases, the J end by 9 bases, with 16 bases between. In DNA, the CDR3 is TGCGCCAGCAGCTTGGGGGAGTCCGAGGGCGTGCAGTACTTC. Encoded protein: CASSLGESEGVQYF.

The chain employs TRBV28 and TRBJ2-3; TRBD1 might be the D (7 bases). Germline V gene lookup returns CDR1 MDHEN and CDR2 SYDVKM. The V and J ends lost 6 bases and 5 bases respectively, with 24 bases between them. This CDR3 has 17 amino acids. CDR3 in amino acids: CASSRSQGGFKRDTQYF. Written as DNA, the CDR3 is TGTGCCAGCAGCCGATCGCAGGGGGGATTTAAAAGAGATACGCAGTATTTT. The variable domain in full, with the rest retrieved from reference TRBV28 and TRBJ2-3, is DVKVTQSSRYLVKRTGEKVFLECVQDMDHENMFWYRQDPGLGLRLIYFSYDVKMKEKGDIPEGYSVSREKKERFSLILESASTNQTSMYLCASSRSQGGFKRDTQYFGPGTRLTVL.

This CDR3 is CASSFRGVDSAQHEQYF. CDR3 in DNA: TGTGCCAGCAGCTTCCGGGGGGTGGACAGTGCCCAACACGAGCAGTACTTC. The chain recombines TRBV5-5 with TRBJ2-7, with D perhaps TRBD2 (7 bases). Looked up from germline, CDR1 is SGHKS and CDR2 is YYEKEE (reference sequence). V was trimmed by 2 bases and J by 5 bases, leaving 23 bases between them. CDR3 length equals 17 residues.

The J gene is TRBJ2-1, the V gene TRBV5-1; a weak D match, TRBD1 (6 bases). The CDR3 runs to 12 residues. Germline V CDR1 and CDR2: SGHRS, YFSETQ. V lost 6 bases to trimming and J lost 7 bases, with 11 bases between them. The CDR3 DNA is TGCGCCAGCACCAGGGGTGATAATGAGCAGTTCTTC. It encodes CASTRGDNEQFF.

The chain is built from TRBV4-2 and TRBJ2-1, with 7 bases that match TRBD1. The V and J ends lost 1 base and 3 bases, in that order; junction bases with no gene match: 9. There are 17 residues in the CDR3. Looked up from germline, CDR1 is LGHNA and CDR2 is YNFKEQ. CDR3 in DNA: TGTGCCAGCAGCCAAGTTCGGACAGGCAGGAACTACAATGAGCAGTTCTTC. As protein: CASSQVRTGRNYNEQFF.

Points on this clone: Being one base from a much bigger clone, this may be a read error. Other DNA sequences in this sample translate to the same CDR3. The gene calls are TRBV7-3 and TRBJ1-6, with D possibly TRBD1 on 6 matching bases. The CDR3 spans 13 residues. V was trimmed by 1 base and J by 10 bases, leaving 8 bases between them. Germline CDR1 and CDR2: SGHTA and FQGTGA. This chain's CDR3 is CASSLKGESPLHF. For the CDR3, the DNA is TGTGCCAGCAGCTTAAAGGGGGAATCACCCCTCCACTTT.

V is TRBV7-2 and J is TRBJ2-5; 12 nucleotides agree with TRBD2. The CDR3 consists of 15 residues. With 3 bases clipped from V and 5 bases from J, the junction kept 4 bases outside the gene matches. The germline CDR1 and CDR2 sequences are SGHTA and FQGNSA. This CDR3 reads CASSFGLAGWETQYF. CDR3 in DNA: TGTGCCAGCAGCTTCGGACTAGCGGGATGGGAGACCCAGTACTTC.

The chain links TRBV4-1 to TRBJ2-7; 14 nucleotides agree with TRBD2. The trim removed 3 bases at V and 8 bases at J, leaving 9 bases unmatched. The CDR3 runs to 16 residues. Germline V gene data show CDR1 as MGHRA and CDR2 as YSYEKL. This chain's CDR3 is CASSQGLAGALLKQYF. The CDR3 bases are TGCGCCAGCAGCCAGGGACTAGCGGGAGCCCTGTTAAAGCAGTACTTC.

J is TRBJ2-5 and V is TRBV4-3; TRBD1 matches 8 bases. Per germline, CDR1 LGHNA and CDR2 YSLEER. Trimming cost V 2 bases and J 2 bases; bases outside gene matches: 4. CDR3 length: 15 residues. The DNA for the CDR3 is TGCGCCAGCAGCCAACAGACAGGGGTACAAGAGACCCAGTACTTC. It specifies CASSQQTGVQETQYF.

The count of this clone is one. The chain joins TRBV30 to TRBJ1-4, with D tentatively TRBD1 (6 bases). The CDR3 is 12 residues long. Germline V gene lookup returns CDR1 GTSNPN and CDR2 SVGIG (reference sequence). Between the trimmed V and J ends, which lost 3 bases and 11 bases, there was a span of 13 bases. The CDR3 region is CAWSLKGGKLFF. CDR3 sequence (DNA): TGTGCCTGGAGCCTAAAGGGGGGGAAACTGTTTTTT.

The chain has TRBV10-3 and TRBJ1-5, with 7 bases identical to TRBD1. The germline CDR1 and CDR2 sequences are ENHRY and SYGVKD. Trimming took 5 bases from V and 0 from J; bases not matched to a gene: 7. The CDR3 totals 16 residues. The CDR3 region is CAISQSTGDSNQPQHF. CDR3 DNA: TGTGCCATCAGTCAATCAACAGGGGATAGCAATCAGCCCCAGCATTTT.

The gene calls are TRBV19 and TRBJ1-2; no clear D. Germline-derived CDR1 and CDR2 are LNHDA and SQIVND (reference sequence). The CDR3 sequence is 13 residues long. Trimming cost V 3 bases and J 4 bases, with 9 bases left between them. CDR3 DNA sequence: TGTGCCAGTAGTATCCCAGAAAGCTATGGCTACACCTTC. It yields the protein CASSIPESYGYTF.

This chain connects TRBV18 to TRBJ2-4, with D possibly TRBD1 on 5 matching bases. The germline CDR1 and CDR2 sequences are KGHSH and LQKENI. V lost 3 bases to trimming and J lost 3 bases, with 9 bases between them. There are 14 residues in the CDR3. The CDR3 nucleotides read TGTGCCAGCTCACCGGACAAGGGCAAAAACATTCAGTACTTC. This codes for CASSPDKGKNIQYF.

CDR3: CASSQGTGAYNSPLHF. The CDR3 DNA is TGTGCCAGCAGCCAAGGGACAGGGGCCTATAATTCACCCCTCCACTTT. The rearrangement links TRBV5-6 to TRBJ1-6; TRBD1 matches at 10 bases. Germline V gene sequence: CDR1 SGHDT, CDR2 YYEEEE. With 4 bases clipped from V and 2 bases from J, the junction kept 3 bases outside the gene matches. CDR3 size: 16 residues.

J is TRBJ1-3 and V is TRBV6-5; no clear D gene. The CDR3 is 13 amino acids. Germline values: CDR1 MNHEY, CDR2 SVGAGI. Trimming removed 7 bases from V and 5 bases from J, with 12 bases in between. Here the CDR3 DNA reads TGTGCCAGCATTTCTACAGTACGAAACACCATATATTTT. Translated: CASISTVRNTIYF.

The V call is TRBV5-1, the J call TRBJ2-5; a weak D match, TRBD2 (6 bases). V lost 4 bases, J lost 5 bases, and 12 bases lay in between. This CDR3 spans 13 amino acids. Germline CDR1 SGHRS, CDR2 YFSETQ. DNA for the CDR3: TGCGCCAGCAGCCTGGGACTTGGGGAGACCCAGTACTTC. Translation: CASSLGLGETQYF.

The V gene is TRBV4-2, the J gene TRBJ1-1; the D gene is possibly TRBD1 (5 bases). CDR1 and CDR2 from the germline V gene are LGHNA and YNFKEQ. Trimming took 0 bases from V and 6 from J, leaving 14 bases between them. The CDR3 covers 15 residues. In nucleotides, the CDR3 is TGTGCCAGCAGCCAAGATTCTCAGGGTTCGGCTGAAGCTTTCTTT. Protein product: CASSQDSQGSAEAFF.

This chain joins TRBV7-2 and TRBJ2-3, with 7 bases identical to TRBD1. Germline assignment: CDR1 SGHTA and CDR2 FQGNSA. The CDR3 extends over 15 amino acids. Germline trimming cut 2 bases from V and 1 base from J; bases unmatched to any gene: 3. In nucleotides, the CDR3 is TGTGCCAGCAGCTTATTAGGGGGCGGCACAGATACGCAGTATTTT. This encodes CASSLLGGGTDTQYF.

This chain joins TRBV7-2 and TRBJ2-1; TRBD2 matches 8 bases. V lost 3 bases to trimming and J lost 6 bases; unmatched junction nucleotides: 4. This CDR3 is built from 14 residues. Germline V CDR1 and CDR2: SGHTA, FQGNSA. For the CDR3, the DNA is TGTGCCAGCAGCTTCAGGAGCGGGGGCAATGAGCAGTTCTTC. Translated: CASSFRSGGNEQFF.